One sample yielded the 21 T cell receptor beta chains listed below, sequenced in a study of cytomegalovirus exposure and HLA in healthy donors. In the PCR, 60 Vbeta and 13 Jbeta primers were used. Generated by immunoSEQ multiplex PCR, the TCRdb table keeps only in-frame clones and is missing some. The sample has around 99,000 clones; over 55% are singletons. The sample comprised PBMCs. The receptors come from a woman under 40 in good health and CMV-seronegative.

The chain combines TRBV19 with TRBJ1-2; 9 positions match TRBD1. V shed 6 bases and J 4 bases; nucleotides not matched to a gene: 6. The length of the CDR3 is 14 residues. CDR1 and CDR2 from the germline V gene are LNHDA and SQIVND (reference sequence). The chain's CDR3 is CASRPTGGSYGYTF. The CDR3 DNA reads TGTGCCAGTAGACCGACAGGGGGAAGCTATGGCTACACCTTC.

The rearrangement links TRBV9 to TRBJ1-3, with TRBD1 matching 10 bases. The germline V gene has CDR1 SGDLS and CDR2 YYNGEE. The CDR3 is made up of 15 amino acids. Trimming removed 4 bases from V and 11 bases from J; junction bases left unmatched: 12. As DNA, the CDR3 is TGTGCCAGCAGCCTAGGGAGGACAGGGGGTTTCGCCATATATTTT. Translating it yields CASSLGRTGGFAIYF. Full variable domain (rest looked up from reference TRBV9 and TRBJ1-3): DSGVTQTPKHLITATGQRVTLRCSPRSGDLSVYWYQQSLDQGLQFLIQYYNGEERAKGNILERFSAQQFPDLHSELNLSSLELGDSALYFCASSLGRTGGFAIYFGEGSWLTVV.

This clone was recorded a few times. The rearrangement links TRBV21-1 to TRBJ1-5. TRBV21-1 is a recognized pseudogene. The length of the CDR3 is 12 residues. The CDR3: CASSKGAGVQHF. The CDR3 DNA reads as TGTGCCAGCAGCAAAGGAGCTGGAGTACAGCATTTT.

This clone was found a few times. This chain uses TRBV19 with TRBJ2-2, with a weak D call TRBD2 (6 bases). V lost 5 bases and J lost 6, with 16 bases in between. The CDR3 sequence is 15 residues long. CDR1 is LNHDA, CDR2 SQIVND, per germline (reference sequence). Here the CDR3 reads CASSFRDFPPGELFF. The CDR3 DNA follows: TGTGCCAGTAGTTTCCGGGACTTCCCGCCCGGGGAGCTGTTTTTT.

The V gene is TRBV10-1, the J gene TRBJ1-1; D gene ambiguous. The V end lost 3 bases, the J end lost 5 bases, and 13 bases lay between the germline ends. The CDR3 loop spans 14 amino acids. Germline assignment: CDR1 WNHNN and CDR2 SYGVQD (reference sequence). Here the CDR3 DNA reads TGCGCCAGCAGTGAAGTGGTCGGAGGTACTGAAGCTTTCTTT. This encodes CASSEVVGGTEAFF.

CDR3: CASSRDFGEGQYF. Here the CDR3 DNA reads TGTGCCAGCAGCCGGGACTTCGGCGAGGGGCAGTACTTC. The gene calls are TRBV11-3 and TRBJ2-7; tentatively, D is TRBD2 (6 bases). The germline V gene encodes CDR1 SGHNT and CDR2 YENEEA. V shed 5 bases and J shed 9 bases, with 17 bases lying between them. CDR3 length equals 13 residues.

This clone was detected only a few times. The chain has TRBV6-5 and TRBJ2-6; 9 bases align to TRBD1. The CDR3 loop spans 16 amino acids. Germline CDR1 MNHEY, CDR2 SVGAGI. The V segment lost 4 bases and the J segment 2 bases; nucleotides outside the gene matches: 3. CDR3 amino acids: CASSSRTGAGANVLTF. The CDR3 bases are TGTGCCAGCAGTTCCCGGACAGGGGCTGGGGCCAACGTCCTGACTTTC.

This chain connects TRBV2 to TRBJ1-5; D unresolved. Germline CDR1 and CDR2: SNHLY and FYNNEI. The CDR3 contains 13 residues. Trimming cost V 5 bases and J 4 bases, with 9 bases left between them. Here the CDR3 reads CASSPGLNQPQHF. The CDR3 DNA reads TGTGCCAGCAGTCCGGGTCTAAATCAGCCCCAGCATTTT.

This chain uses TRBV2 with TRBJ2-7; 10 bases match TRBD1. With 9 bases clipped from V and 3 bases from J, the junction kept 5 bases outside the gene matches. CDR3 length: 13 residues. Germline lookup yields CDR1 SNHLY and CDR2 FYNNEI. The CDR3 loop is CARGTGAGYEQYF. The CDR3 DNA follows: TGTGCCAGGGGGACAGGGGCGGGCTACGAGCAGTACTTC.

The CDR3 sequence is CASSPLKEDTQYF. CDR3 coding DNA: TGTGCCAGCTCACCTCTAAAAGAAGATACGCAGTATTTT. The genes are TRBV18 and TRBJ2-3; no reliable D call. V dropped 3 bases and J dropped 5 bases, with 9 bases sitting between them. Germline V gene data show CDR1 as KGHSH and CDR2 as LQKENI. The CDR3 has 13 residues.

The gene calls are TRBV29-1 and TRBJ2-5; TRBD1 aligns across 9 bases. The J call is in doubt because the DNA end fits TRBJ2-7 better. This CDR3 spans 14 amino acids. Germline V lookup: CDR1 SQVTM, CDR2 ANQGSEA. As DNA, the CDR3 is TGCAGCGTGGGGACAGGGAGGCCCTCCTACGAGCAGTACTTC. This codes for CSVGTGRPSYEQYF.

This clone showed up just a few times. The CDR3 nucleotides read TGTGCCAGCAGCTTACGAGGGGGGGCCCGGAAAGAGACCCAGTACTTC. Its translation: CASSLRGGARKETQYF. The chain has TRBV5-4 and TRBJ2-5, with a tentative D call TRBD2 (7 bases). V dropped 2 bases and J dropped 3 bases, with 17 bases sitting between them. The CDR3 totals 16 residues. Germline V gene data show CDR1 as SGHNT and CDR2 as YYREEE (reference sequence).

The chain carries TRBV28 and TRBJ2-7; possible D gene TRBD1, 6 bases. There are 14 residues in the CDR3. The germline CDR1 and CDR2 sequences are MDHEN and SYDVKM. V was shortened by 8 bases and J by 5 bases, with 19 bases between the two germline ends. The CDR3 DNA follows: TGTGCCAGCGCCTACAGGGTAAATCTTGACGAGCAGTACTTC. Amino acid sequence: CASAYRVNLDEQYF.

The chain recombines TRBV30 with TRBJ1-1; no clear D. V was cut by 8 bases and J by 0 bases, with 13 bases left in between. The CDR3 consists of 13 residues. Germline values: CDR1 GTSNPN, CDR2 SVGIG (reference sequence). The CDR3 nucleotides read TGTGCCCTTAGGAGCTTCATGAACACTGAAGCTTTCTTT. Residues: CALRSFMNTEAFF. Full variable domain (outside the CDR3, taken from reference TRBV30 and TRBJ1-1): SQTIHQWPATLVQPVGSPLSLECTVEGTSNPNLYWYRQAAGRGLQLLFYSVGIGQISSEVPQNLSASRPQDRQFILSSKKLLLSDSGFYLCALRSFMNTEAFFGQGTRLTVV.

V is TRBV27 and J is TRBJ2-7; TRBD2 aligns across 9 bases. The ends lost 6 bases at V and 6 bases at J; junction bases unmatched: 12. The CDR3 sequence is 15 residues long. Germline values: CDR1 MNHEY, CDR2 SMNVEV (reference sequence). The chain's CDR3 is CASRPAGGLNREQYF. CDR3 in DNA: TGTGCCAGCAGACCAGCGGGAGGCCTCAATCGCGAGCAGTACTTC.

This clone was counted a single time. This chain links TRBV27 with TRBJ2-1; possibly TRBD2 for D (5 bases). Germline CDR1 is MNHEY and CDR2 is SMNVEV (reference sequence). V lost 5 bases, J lost 0 bases, and 11 bases lay in between. The CDR3 runs 15 residues. DNA for the CDR3: TGTGCCAGCAGTCCCGGGATTTTCTCCTACAATGAGCAGTTCTTC. This translates into CASSPGIFSYNEQFF.

This clone turned up a few times. The chain is built from TRBV6-5 and TRBJ2-5; 9 bases match TRBD1. The end of the DNA is better explained by TRBJ2-7, so the J call may be wrong. This CDR3 has 14 residues. Germline V gene lookup returns CDR1 MNHEY and CDR2 SVGAGI. The DNA for the CDR3 is TGTGCCAGCAGTCCTGGACAGGGGTTCGACGAGCAGTACTTC. The encoded protein is CASSPGQGFDEQYF.

This sequence joins TRBV5-1 and TRBJ1-2; 7 bases match TRBD1. The CDR3 runs to 14 residues. From germline, CDR1 is SGHRS and CDR2 YFSETQ. The J segment lost 8 bases and the V segment lost 0 bases, leaving 7 bases of the junction unmatched. In DNA, the CDR3 is TGCGCCAGCAGCTTGGATACAGGGGCGGCGGGCTACACCTTC. Translating gives CASSLDTGAAGYTF. Variable domain in full (rest from reference TRBV5-1 and TRBJ1-2): KAGVTQTPRYLIKTRGQQVTLSCSPISGHRSVSWYQQTPGQGLQFLFEYFSETQRNKGNFPGRFSGRQFSNSRSEMNVSTLELGDSALYLCASSLDTGAAGYTFGSGTRLTVV.

The genes are TRBV27 and TRBJ2-7, with D possibly matching TRBD1 (6 bases). Germline V gene sequence: CDR1 MNHEY, CDR2 SMNVEV (reference sequence). Trimming removed 5 bases from V and 4 bases from J, with 15 bases in between. The CDR3 sequence is 14 residues long. The CDR3: CASSQRLGAYEQYF. CDR3 coding DNA: TGTGCCAGCAGTCAGCGACTGGGGGCTTACGAGCAGTACTTC.

The rearrangement links TRBV5-1 to TRBJ2-5; perhaps TRBD2 as D (6 bases). V lost 0 bases to trimming and J lost 2 bases, with 8 bases between them. This CDR3 is built from 14 residues. Germline V gene data show CDR1 as SGHRS and CDR2 as YFSETQ. The CDR3 coding sequence is TGCGCCAGCAGCTTGGCGGGGGAGCAAGAGACCCAGTACTTC. Translation: CASSLAGEQETQYF.

V and J are TRBV7-8 and TRBJ2-3, with TRBD1 matching over 9 bases. Germline values: CDR1 SGHVS, CDR2 FQNEAQ. The J segment lost 2 bases and the V segment lost 5 bases, leaving 8 bases of the junction unmatched. This CDR3 is 16 amino acids long. CDR3 region: CASSVTGTGSTDTQYF. The DNA of the CDR3 is TGTGCCAGCAGCGTTACCGGGACAGGGTCCACAGATACGCAGTATTTT.